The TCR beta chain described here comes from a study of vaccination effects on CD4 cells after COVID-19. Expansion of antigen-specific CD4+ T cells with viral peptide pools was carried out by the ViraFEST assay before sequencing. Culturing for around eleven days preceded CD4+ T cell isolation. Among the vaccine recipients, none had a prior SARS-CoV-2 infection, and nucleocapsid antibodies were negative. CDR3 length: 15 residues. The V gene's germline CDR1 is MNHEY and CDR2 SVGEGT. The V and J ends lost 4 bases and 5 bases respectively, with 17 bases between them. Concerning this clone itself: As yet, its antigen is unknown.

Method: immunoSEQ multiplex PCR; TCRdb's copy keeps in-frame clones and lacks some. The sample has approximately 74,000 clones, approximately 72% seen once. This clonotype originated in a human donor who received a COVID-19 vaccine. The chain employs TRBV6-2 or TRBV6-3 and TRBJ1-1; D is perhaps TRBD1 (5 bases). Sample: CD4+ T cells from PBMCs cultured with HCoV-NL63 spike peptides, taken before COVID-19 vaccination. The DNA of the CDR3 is TGTGCCAGCAGTTCCGTCCCCTCGGGGGGAACTGAAGCTTTCTTT. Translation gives CASSSVPSGGTEAFF.